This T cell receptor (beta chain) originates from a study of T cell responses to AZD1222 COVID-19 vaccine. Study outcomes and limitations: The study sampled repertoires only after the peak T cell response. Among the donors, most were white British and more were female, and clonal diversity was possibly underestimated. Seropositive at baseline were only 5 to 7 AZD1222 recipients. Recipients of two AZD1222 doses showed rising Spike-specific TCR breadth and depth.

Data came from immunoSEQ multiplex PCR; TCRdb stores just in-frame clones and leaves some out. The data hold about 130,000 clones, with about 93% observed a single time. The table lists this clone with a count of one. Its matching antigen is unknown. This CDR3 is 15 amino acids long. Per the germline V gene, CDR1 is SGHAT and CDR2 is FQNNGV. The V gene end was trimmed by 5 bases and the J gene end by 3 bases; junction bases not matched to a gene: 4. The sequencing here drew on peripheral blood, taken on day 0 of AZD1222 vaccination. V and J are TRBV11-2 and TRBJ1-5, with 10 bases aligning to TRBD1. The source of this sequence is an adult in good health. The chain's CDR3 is CASSGGQGYNQPQHF. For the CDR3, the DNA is TGTGCCAGCAGCGGGGGACAGGGGTACAATCAGCCCCAGCATTTT.